These 26 T cell receptor beta chains were sequenced from one sample in a study of blood T cell repertoires in COVID-19. Here immunoSEQ multiplex PCR was the method, and the copy in TCRdb shows in-frame clones only, minus some. The sample carries approximately 500,000 clones, 88% recorded once. The sequenced sample was PBMCs or T cells enriched from blood (not recorded which). The source is a woman aged 40 to 50 who had recovered from COVID-19.

The chain combines TRBV3-1 (or the pseudogene TRBV3-2) with TRBJ1-5, with 8 bases identical to TRBD1. Germline V lookup: CDR1 LGHDT, CDR2 YNNKEL (reference sequence). With V trimmed by 3 bases and J by 2 bases, 18 bases remained unmatched. The CDR3 sequence is 20 residues long. DNA of the CDR3: TGTGCCAGCAGCCATCAAAATGAACAGGGGGTAAAGGATGGCAATCAGCCCCAGCATTTT. This sequence encodes CASSHQNEQGVKDGNQPQHF.

The chain carries TRBV11-2 and TRBJ2-7; possible D gene TRBD2, 5 bases. The CDR3 loop spans 17 amino acids. Germline CDR1 and CDR2: SGHAT and FQNNGV. With 1 base removed from V and 0 bases from J, the gap between germline ends came to 16 bases. This chain's CDR3 is CASSLARGLPSSYEQYF. CDR3 DNA: TGTGCCAGCAGCTTAGCCCGAGGACTGCCAAGCTCCTACGAGCAGTACTTC.

This chain uses TRBV2 with TRBJ2-1; 10 bases agree with TRBD1. This CDR3 contains 14 residues. Trimming at V came to 5 bases and at J to 3 bases, leaving 1 base not matched to a gene. Germline loops: CDR1 SNHLY, CDR2 FYNNEI. Written as DNA, the CDR3 is TGTGCCAGCAGTAGGGACAGGGGCTACAATGAGCAGTTCTTC. Translating gives CASSRDRGYNEQFF.

The rearrangement links TRBV6-1 to TRBJ1-4; D gene uncertain. The CDR3 has 14 residues. Trimming removed 2 bases from V and 8 bases from J, with 12 bases in between. Germline lookup yields CDR1 MNHNS and CDR2 SASEGT. CDR3: CASSETGWREKLFF. In nucleotides, the CDR3 is TGTGCCAGCAGTGAAACTGGGTGGAGGGAAAAACTGTTTTTT.

A single count supports this clone. The chain links TRBV19 to TRBJ2-7; 9 bases fit TRBD1. The CDR3 consists of 12 residues. The germline CDR1 and CDR2 sequences are LNHDA and SQIVND (reference sequence). The ends lost 10 bases at V and 3 bases at J; junction bases unmatched: 4. CDR3 DNA sequence: TGTGCCACCGCGGACAGGGGCTACGAGCAGTACTTC. Translation gives CATADRGYEQYF.

The V call is TRBV6-1, the J call TRBJ2-1; weak D call: TRBD2 (7 bases). Per germline, CDR1 MNHNS and CDR2 SASEGT. CDR3 length: 16 amino acids. V gave up 3 bases and J gave up 8 bases, with 20 bases separating them. The CDR3: CASSDGMGGAGDEQFF. Written as DNA, the CDR3 is TGTGCCAGCAGTGATGGTATGGGGGGCGCGGGAGATGAGCAGTTCTTC.

Here the CDR3 reads CASSILLAGGPGVTDTQYF. CDR3 nucleotide sequence: TGTGCCAGCAGCATCCTTCTAGCGGGAGGGCCCGGGGTAACAGATACGCAGTATTTT. The chain combines TRBV7-2 with TRBJ2-3, with 12 bases that match TRBD2. With V trimmed by 5 bases and J by 3 bases, 15 bases remained unmatched. Germline lookup yields CDR1 SGHTA and CDR2 FQGNSA. This CDR3 region has 19 residues.

V usage is TRBV9 and J usage is TRBJ1-2; 7 nucleotides line up with TRBD1. The CDR3 has 15 amino acids. V was pared by 3 bases and J by 6 bases, with 11 bases of the junction left unmatched. The V gene's germline CDR1 is SGDLS and CDR2 YYNGEE. CDR3 in amino acids: CASSESPWDRHGYTF. For the CDR3, the DNA is TGTGCCAGCAGCGAATCCCCCTGGGACAGACATGGCTACACCTTC.

The rearrangement uses TRBV28 and TRBJ1-2; 9 bases match TRBD1. The CDR3 spans 14 residues. From germline, CDR1 is MDHEN and CDR2 SYDVKM. V gave up 5 bases and J gave up 2 bases; unmatched junction bases: 3. The CDR3 loop reads CASSLQGANYGYTF. DNA for the CDR3: TGTGCCAGCAGTCTACAGGGGGCGAACTATGGCTACACCTTC.

The V call is TRBV4-1, the J call TRBJ2-1; TRBD2 matches 11 bases. CDR3 length: 15 amino acids. Germline CDR1 is MGHRA and CDR2 is YSYEKL. The J segment lost 8 bases and the V segment lost 4 bases, leaving 7 bases of the junction unmatched. The CDR3 DNA reads as TGCGCCAGCAGCCTTCCTAGCGGGAGGATCCATGAGCAGTTCTTC. Translated: CASSLPSGRIHEQFF.

CDR3 sequence reads: CASSPKGLGAETQYF. The CDR3 coding sequence is TGCGCCAGCAGTCCAAAGGGACTGGGCGCGGAGACCCAGTACTTC. This chain joins TRBV4-1 and TRBJ2-5; tentative D call: TRBD2 (6 bases). Per germline, CDR1 MGHRA and CDR2 YSYEKL. V dropped 6 bases and J dropped 5 bases, with 19 bases sitting between them. CDR3 length: 15 amino acids.

CDR3 in DNA: TGTGCCACCGATTCGGGTGCTGAAGCTTTCTTT. Translation gives CATDSGAEAFF. The chain is built from TRBV6-5 and TRBJ1-1, with D unresolved. This CDR3 is built from 11 residues. Germline CDR1 reads MNHEY; CDR2 reads SVGAGI. V was clipped by 10 bases and J by 6 bases, with 12 bases between them.

The chain joins TRBV10-1 to TRBJ2-1; TRBD2 might be the D (6 bases). V lost 5 bases and J lost 7, with 12 bases in between. The germline gives CDR1 WNHNN, CDR2 SYGVQD (reference sequence). The CDR3 loop spans 13 amino acids. The CDR3 loop is CASSPGVGNEQFF. The CDR3 DNA is TGCGCCAGCAGTCCGGGAGTAGGAAATGAGCAGTTCTTC.

The genes are TRBV24-1 and TRBJ2-2, with D possibly TRBD1 on 6 matching bases. The CDR3 is 15 amino acids. Germline V gene sequence: CDR1 KGHDR, CDR2 SFDVKD. Trimming removed 4 bases at V and 1 base at J, with 9 bases between. Here the CDR3 DNA reads TGTGCCACCAGTGACGAGACAGGGAACACCGGGGAGCTGTTTTTT. Translation gives CATSDETGNTGELFF.

The CDR3 coding sequence is TGTGCCAGCACCCCGCAGGTTGATAATGGCTACACCTTC. It codes for CASTPQVDNGYTF. The genes are TRBV7-2 and TRBJ1-2; D gene ambiguous. There are 13 residues in the CDR3. Trimming removed 7 bases at V and 6 bases at J, with 15 bases between. Germline values: CDR1 SGHTA, CDR2 FQGNSA.

This chain links TRBV28 with TRBJ1-5; no clear D. This CDR3 contains 12 residues. The germline V gene has CDR1 MDHEN and CDR2 SYDVKM. V was clipped by 4 bases and J by 5 bases, with 6 bases between them. The CDR3 sequence is CASSSGDQPQHF. In DNA, the CDR3 is TGTGCCAGCAGTTCCGGGGATCAGCCCCAGCATTTT. Looking up the rest from reference TRBV28 and TRBJ1-5 gives the full variable domain: DVKVTQSSRYLVKRTGEKVFLECVQDMDHENMFWYRQDPGLGLRLIYFSYDVKMKEKGDIPEGYSVSREKKERFSLILESASTNQTSMYLCASSSGDQPQHFGDGTRLSIL.

This clone was recorded only once. This chain uses TRBV4-2 with TRBJ1-2; D call uncertain. Germline loops: CDR1 LGHNA, CDR2 YNFKEQ. V lost 0 bases, J lost 6 bases, and 14 bases lay in between. The CDR3 is made up of 15 amino acids. CDR3 sequence (DNA): TGTGCCAGCAGCCAAGATCCCCTTCCCCTAGATGGCTACACCTTC. It yields the protein CASSQDPLPLDGYTF.

V is TRBV18 and J is TRBJ2-7; 12 bases align to TRBD2. The CDR3 extends over 15 amino acids. Germline values: CDR1 KGHSH, CDR2 LQKENI. V was pared by 6 bases and J by 3 bases, with 6 bases of the junction left unmatched. The CDR3 sequence: CASSATSGGYYEQYF. CDR3 DNA: TGTGCCAGCTCGGCGACTAGCGGGGGTTACTACGAGCAGTACTTC.

The gene calls are TRBV19 and TRBJ2-7, with a tentative D call TRBD1 (5 bases). Trimming shortened V by 1 base and J by 2 bases, and 15 bases separated the two germline ends. Germline CDR1 reads LNHDA; CDR2 reads SQIVND (reference sequence). This CDR3 has 16 amino acids. Here the CDR3 reads CASSIGGTNGAYEQYF. CDR3 DNA sequence: TGTGCCAGTAGTATAGGGGGCACTAACGGAGCCTACGAGCAGTACTTC. The variable domain in full, with the rest retrieved from reference TRBV19 and TRBJ2-7, is DGGITQSPKYLFRKEGQNVTLSCEQNLNHDAMYWYRQDPGQGLRLIYYSQIVNDFQKGDIAEGYSVSREKKESFPLTVTSAQKNPTAFYLCASSIGGTNGAYEQYFGPGTRLTVT.

The chain has TRBV19 and TRBJ1-1, with D possibly TRBD1 on 5 matching bases. V was cut by 5 bases and J by 0 bases, with 13 bases left in between. The CDR3 is made up of 15 amino acids. CDR1 is LNHDA and CDR2 is SQIVND in the germline V gene (reference sequence). CDR3 nucleotides: TGTGCCAGTAGTCCTCGTGGCAGGGTGAACACTGAAGCTTTCTTT. This gives the protein CASSPRGRVNTEAFF.

The rearrangement uses TRBV9 and TRBJ2-1; unclear D gene. The CDR3 sequence is 14 residues long. Trimming removed 0 bases at V and 0 bases at J, with 4 bases between. The germline CDR1 and CDR2 sequences are SGDLS and YYNGEE. The CDR3 spells CASSVASSYNEQFF. CDR3 DNA sequence: TGTGCCAGCAGCGTAGCTAGCTCCTACAATGAGCAGTTCTTC.

V gene TRBV11-2 combines with J gene TRBJ2-2; unclear D gene. The CDR3 is made up of 11 amino acids. The ends were cut back, 5 bases at V and 8 bases at J, with 6 bases in the middle. Looked up from germline, CDR1 is SGHAT and CDR2 is FQNNGV. The CDR3 here is CASSLLGELFF. Written as DNA, the CDR3 is TGTGCCAGCAGCCTCCTGGGGGAGCTGTTTTTT.

This chain links TRBV6-5 with TRBJ1-1; D not resolved. The CDR3 consists of 15 residues. Per the germline V gene, CDR1 is MNHEY and CDR2 is SVGAGI. Deletions cut 2 bases from V and 5 bases from J, with 15 bases between. In nucleotides, the CDR3 is TGTGCCAGCAGTTACCGGAGGAGCCGATTAACTGAAGCTTTCTTT. Amino acids: CASSYRRSRLTEAFF.

In its sample, this clone was seen once. V and J are TRBV15 and TRBJ1-1; no firm D call. The CDR3 sequence is 13 residues long. Germline V gene lookup returns CDR1 LNHNV and CDR2 YYDKDF (reference sequence). V lost 8 bases and J 1 base, leaving 11 bases between the germline ends. CDR3 sequence: CATGVVGNTEAFF. The DNA of the CDR3 is TGTGCCACCGGAGTTGTCGGGAACACTGAAGCTTTCTTT.

V and J are TRBV11-2 and TRBJ2-7; weak D call: TRBD2 (6 bases). Germline V lookup: CDR1 SGHAT, CDR2 FQNNGV. The V end was cut by 4 bases, the J end by 4 bases, with 17 bases between. This CDR3 has 15 amino acids. The CDR3 nucleotides read TGTGCCAGCAGCTCCCCCTTCGCGGGGATTTACGAGCAGTACTTC. This codes for CASSSPFAGIYEQYF.

The J gene is TRBJ2-2, the V gene TRBV12-5; D may be TRBD2 (6 bases). V gave up 2 bases and J gave up 0 bases, with 19 bases separating them. Germline assignment: CDR1 LGHNT and CDR2 FRNRAP. The CDR3 runs 19 residues. The CDR3 protein is CASGLRGRGQYPNTGELFF. The CDR3 DNA is TGTGCTAGTGGTTTGCGTGGGCGGGGCCAGTACCCGAACACCGGGGAGCTGTTTTTT.